This T cell receptor beta chain was captured in a study of blood T cell repertoires in COVID-19. Turning to the study itself: Whether acute or convalescent, the COVID-19 samples came from the United States, Italy and Spain. Sample material is recorded as cDNA or gDNA derived from T cells, B-cell-depleted T cells, or PBMCs.

The junction had 12 bases not matched to a gene; V was cut back by 3 bases and J by 6 bases. Germline V lookup: CDR1 SGHDT, CDR2 YYEEEE. CDR3 length: 16 amino acids. The authors' processing: How many nucleated cells were present was estimated from reference gene primer amplification. Method: immunoSEQ multiplex PCR; TCRdb's copy keeps in-frame clones and lacks some. D and trimming come from the DNA, and the V and J calls and clone size come from that table. The profile shows 70,000 or so clones, around 80% of them singletons. The genes are TRBV5-6 and TRBJ1-1; 9 positions agree with TRBD1. The receptor's source is a middle-aged man with COVID-19, enrolled during active disease. Sequenced material: peripheral blood. CDR3 amino acids: CASSWGTGRKGAEAFF. CDR3 DNA: TGTGCCAGCAGCTGGGGGACAGGGCGGAAGGGCGCTGAAGCTTTCTTT.